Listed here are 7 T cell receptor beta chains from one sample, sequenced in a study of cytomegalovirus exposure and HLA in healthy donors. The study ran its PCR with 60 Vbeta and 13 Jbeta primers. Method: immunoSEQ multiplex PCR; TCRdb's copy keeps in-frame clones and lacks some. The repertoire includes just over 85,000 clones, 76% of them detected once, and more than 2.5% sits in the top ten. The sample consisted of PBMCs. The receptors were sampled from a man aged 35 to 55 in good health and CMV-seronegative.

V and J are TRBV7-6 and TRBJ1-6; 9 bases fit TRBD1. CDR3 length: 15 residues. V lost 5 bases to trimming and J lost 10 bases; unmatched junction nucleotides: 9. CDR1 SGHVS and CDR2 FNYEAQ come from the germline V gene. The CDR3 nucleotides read TGTGCCAGCAGCGCGCCCGGGACAGGGAGGTCACCCCTCCACTTT. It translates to CASSAPGTGRSPLHF.

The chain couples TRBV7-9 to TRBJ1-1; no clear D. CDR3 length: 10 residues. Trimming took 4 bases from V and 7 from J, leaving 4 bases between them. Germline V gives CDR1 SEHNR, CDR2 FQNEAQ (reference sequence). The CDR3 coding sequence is TGTGCCAGCAGCTCCCTTGAAGCTTTCTTT. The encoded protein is CASSSLEAFF.

As DNA, the CDR3 is TGCGCCAGCAGCTTGGCGGTGAACACTGAAGCTTTCTTT. It is translated as CASSLAVNTEAFF. The J gene is TRBJ1-1, the V gene TRBV5-1; D not resolved. V shed 0 bases and J shed 0 bases, with 3 bases lying between them. Germline lookup yields CDR1 SGHRS and CDR2 YFSETQ. The CDR3 sequence is 13 residues long.

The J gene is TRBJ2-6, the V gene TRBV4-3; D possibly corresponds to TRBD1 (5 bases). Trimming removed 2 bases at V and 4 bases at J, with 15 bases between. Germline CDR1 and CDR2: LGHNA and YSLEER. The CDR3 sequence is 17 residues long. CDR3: CASSQKSGFSGANVLTF. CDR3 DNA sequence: TGCGCCAGCAGCCAAAAATCAGGGTTCTCCGGGGCCAACGTCCTGACTTTC.

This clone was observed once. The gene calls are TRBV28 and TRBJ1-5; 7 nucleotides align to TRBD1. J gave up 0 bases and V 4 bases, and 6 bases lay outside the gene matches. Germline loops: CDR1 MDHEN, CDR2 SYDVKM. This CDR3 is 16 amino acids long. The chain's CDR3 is CASSSQGDTSNQPQHF. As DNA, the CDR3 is TGTGCCAGCAGTTCCCAGGGGGATACTAGCAATCAGCCCCAGCATTTT.

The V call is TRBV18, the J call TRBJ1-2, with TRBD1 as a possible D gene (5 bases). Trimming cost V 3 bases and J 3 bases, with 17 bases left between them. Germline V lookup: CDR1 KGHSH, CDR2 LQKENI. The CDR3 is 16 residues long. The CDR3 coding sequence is TGTGCCAGCTCACCTTCGCCGGGGGACCTTGACTATGGCTACACCTTC. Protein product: CASSPSPGDLDYGYTF.

The CDR3 sequence: CASSQLPGQGRSPLHF. The CDR3 region has the DNA TGCGCCAGCAGCCAATTGCCGGGACAGGGTCGTTCACCCCTCCACTTT. The chain combines TRBV4-3 with TRBJ1-6; TRBD1 agrees at 9 bases. Germline V gene sequence: CDR1 LGHNA, CDR2 YSLEER. This CDR3 region has 16 residues. V shed 2 bases, J shed 9 bases, and the junction held 8 bases outside the gene matches.